Detailed here is one TCR beta chain. Antigen: not known. Primed by a sample-barcoded 5' primer and a J-beta primer mix, a second PCR proceeded for 7 to 11 cycles. TCRdb re-derived calls from the 5' RACE reads in MiXCR, one entry per CDR3 protein. The profile shows 500,000 to 600,000 distinct CDR3 sequences, 27% of them singletons. The sample is drawn from a study of blood T cells in healthy people across ages. The germline V and J ends were trimmed by 0 bases and 4 bases, with 14 bases remaining between them. The CDR3 spans 16 residues. Germline values: CDR1 SGHRS, CDR2 YFSETQ. Whole-study findings and limits: Diversity of TCR beta correlated strongly with naive T cell percentage.

Every donor gave approximately 10 milliliters of peripheral blood. Isolation recovered at least 6 million PBMCs from every sample. The chain links TRBV5-1 to TRBJ2-1; D not certain. Sample: blood. This clonotype was sampled from a woman in her 70s in good health. The DNA of the CDR3 is TGCGCCAGCAGCTTGGTGGGTACAATAGAGTACAATGAGCAGTTCTTC. Protein: CASSLVGTIEYNEQFF. The variable domain in full, completed from reference TRBV5-1 and TRBJ2-1, reads KAGVTQTPRYLIKTRGQQVTLSCSPISGHRSVSWYQQTPGQGLQFLFEYFSETQRNKGNFPGRFSGRQFSNSRSEMNVSTLELGDSALYLCASSLVGTIEYNEQFFGPGTRLTVL.